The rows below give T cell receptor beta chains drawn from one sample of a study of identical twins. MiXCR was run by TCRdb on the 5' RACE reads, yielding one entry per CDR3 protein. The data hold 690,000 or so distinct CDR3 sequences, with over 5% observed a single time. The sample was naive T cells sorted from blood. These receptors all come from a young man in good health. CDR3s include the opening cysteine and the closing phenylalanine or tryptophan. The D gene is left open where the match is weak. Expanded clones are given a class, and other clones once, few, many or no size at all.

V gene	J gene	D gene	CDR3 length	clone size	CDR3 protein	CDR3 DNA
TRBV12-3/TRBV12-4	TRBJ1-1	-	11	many	CASRGPSGAFF	TGTGCCAGCAGGGGGCCTTCGGGAGCTTTCTTT
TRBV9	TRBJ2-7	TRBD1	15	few	CASSQQGTYTYEQYF	TGTGCCAGTTCACAACAGGGGACATATACCTACGAGCAGTACTTC
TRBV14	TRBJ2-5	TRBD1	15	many	CASSQLGTASGTQYF	TGTGCCAGCAGCCAACTTGGGACAGCCTCCGGGACCCAGTACTTC
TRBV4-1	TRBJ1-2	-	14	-	CASSLIKWDYGYTF	TGCGCCAGCAGCCTCATCAAGTGGGACTATGGCTACACCTTC
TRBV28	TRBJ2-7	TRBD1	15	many	CASSITGTAYYEQYF	TGTGCCAGCAGTATAACCGGGACAGCTTACTACGAGCAGTACTTC
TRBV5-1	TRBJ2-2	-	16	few	CASSLVASGATGELFF	TGCGCCAGCAGCTTGGTGGCATCTGGCGCCACCGGGGAGCTGTTTTTT
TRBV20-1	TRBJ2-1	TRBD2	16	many	CSATGLAGESYNEQFF	TGCAGTGCTACGGGACTAGCGGGAGAGTCCTACAATGAGCAGTTCTTC
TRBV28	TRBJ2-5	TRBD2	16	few	CASTAGGLIVSETQYF	TGTGCCAGCACCGCGGGAGGGCTCATCGTGTCGGAGACCCAGTACTTC
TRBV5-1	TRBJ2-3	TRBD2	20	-	CASSLAGQPSGRALTDTQYF	TGCGCCAGCAGCTTGGCCGGTCAACCAAGCGGGAGGGCCCTCACAGATACGCAGTATTTT
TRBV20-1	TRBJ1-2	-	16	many	CSARDRMEENLYGYTF	TGCAGTGCTAGAGATCGGATGGAGGAAAACCTCTATGGCTACACCTTC
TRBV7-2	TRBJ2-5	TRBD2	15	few	CASSRAGLAGETQYF	TGTGCCAGCAGCAGAGCTGGACTAGCGGGAGAGACCCAGTACTTC
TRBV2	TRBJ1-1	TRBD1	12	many	CASSGQGTEAFF	TGTGCCAGCAGTGGACAGGGCACTGAAGCTTTCTTT
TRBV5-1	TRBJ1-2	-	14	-	CASSLAGGGDGYTF	TGCGCCAGCAGCTTGGCCGGGGGAGGTGATGGCTACACCTTC
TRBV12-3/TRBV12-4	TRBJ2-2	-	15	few	CASSVSGKRAGELFF	TGTGCCAGCAGTGTCTCGGGGAAGAGGGCCGGGGAGCTGTTTTTT
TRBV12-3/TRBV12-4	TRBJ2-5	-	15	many	CASRTSVGGKETQYF	TGTGCCAGCAGAACGTCGGTAGGGGGAAAGGAGACCCAGTACTTC
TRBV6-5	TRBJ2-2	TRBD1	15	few	CASSSYWDRTGLLFF	TGTGCCAGCAGTTCCTACTGGGACAGAACCGGATTGCTGTTTTTT
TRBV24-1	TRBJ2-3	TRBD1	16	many	CATSDPMTGGIDTQYF	TGTGCCACCAGTGATCCGATGACAGGGGGCATTGATACGCAGTATTTT
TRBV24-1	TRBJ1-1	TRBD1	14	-	CATSGQGGITEAFF	TGTGCCACCAGTGGACAGGGGGGGATCACTGAAGCTTTCTTT
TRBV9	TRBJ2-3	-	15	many	CASSVNGARTDTQYF	TGTGCCAGCAGCGTAAATGGAGCCCGCACAGATACGCAGTATTTT
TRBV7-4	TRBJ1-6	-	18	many	CASSSGQLPSSYNSPLHF	TGTGCCAGCAGCTCTGGACAGCTCCCGAGCTCCTATAATTCACCCCTCCACTTT
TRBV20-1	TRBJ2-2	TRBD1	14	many	CSARRQGSTGELFF	TGCAGTGCTAGACGACAGGGAAGCACCGGGGAGCTGTTTTTT
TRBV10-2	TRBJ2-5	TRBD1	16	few	CASSDLRQGYQETQYF	TGCGCCAGCAGTGACTTAAGACAGGGCTACCAAGAGACCCAGTACTTC
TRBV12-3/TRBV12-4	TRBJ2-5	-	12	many	CASSFSGETQYF	TGTGCCAGCAGTTTCTCCGGGGAGACCCAGTACTTC
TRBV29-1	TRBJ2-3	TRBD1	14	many	CSAGTGISTDTQYF	TGCAGCGCCGGGACAGGGATAAGCACAGATACGCAGTATTTT
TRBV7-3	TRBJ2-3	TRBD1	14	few	CASSFDRGADTQYF	TGTGCCAGCAGCTTTGACAGGGGCGCAGATACGCAGTATTTT
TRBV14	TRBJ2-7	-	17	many	CASSQALSGELTYEQYF	TGTGCCAGCAGCCAAGCGCTCTCGGGAGAGCTTACCTACGAGCAGTACTTC
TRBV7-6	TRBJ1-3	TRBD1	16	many	CASSIGQGVSGNTIYF	TGTGCCAGCAGCATCGGACAGGGCGTCTCTGGAAACACCATATATTTT
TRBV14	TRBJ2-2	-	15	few	CASSQEYPTGGELFF	TGTGCCAGCAGCCAAGAGTATCCAACCGGCGGGGAGCTGTTTTTT
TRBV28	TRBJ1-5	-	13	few	CASNGGRGQPQHF	TGTGCCAGCAACGGAGGGCGGGGTCAGCCCCAGCATTTT
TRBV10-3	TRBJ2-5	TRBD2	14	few	CAISRGVAGETQYF	TGTGCCATCTCCCGGGGGGTTGCCGGAGAGACCCAGTACTTC
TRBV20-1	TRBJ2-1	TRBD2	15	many	CSALTTSGSPNEQFF	TGCAGTGCCCTAACAACTAGCGGGAGCCCAAATGAGCAGTTCTTC
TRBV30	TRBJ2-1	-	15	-	CAWMEAPGSYNEQFF	TGTGCCTGGATGGAGGCCCCGGGGTCCTACAATGAGCAGTTCTTC
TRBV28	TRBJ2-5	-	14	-	CASSFRRGRETQYF	TGTGCCAGCAGCTTCCGGAGGGGGCGGGAGACCCAGTACTTC
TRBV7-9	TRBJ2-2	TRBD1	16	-	CASSTTGQGITGELFF	TGTGCCAGCAGCACGACGGGACAGGGAATCACCGGGGAGCTGTTTTTT
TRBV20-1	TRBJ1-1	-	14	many	CSALKAGGYTEAFF	TGCAGTGCCCTTAAGGCGGGGGGGTACACTGAAGCTTTCTTT
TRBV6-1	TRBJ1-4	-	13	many	CASTQQPGEKLFF	TGTGCCAGCACACAACAACCGGGCGAAAAACTGTTTTTT
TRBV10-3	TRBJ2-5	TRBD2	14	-	CAISAGTSGETQYF	TGTGCCATCAGCGCCGGGACTAGCGGGGAGACCCAGTACTTC
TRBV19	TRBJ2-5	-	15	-	CASSMENPYQETQYF	TGTGCCAGTAGTATGGAAAATCCGTACCAAGAGACCCAGTACTTC
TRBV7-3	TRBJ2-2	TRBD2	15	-	CASQLAGGHTGELFF	TGTGCCAGTCAGTTAGCGGGAGGTCATACCGGGGAGCTGTTTTTT
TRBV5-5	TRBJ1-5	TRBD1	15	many	CASSSGTGGVRPQHF	TGTGCCAGCAGCAGTGGGACAGGGGGTGTGCGACCCCAGCATTTT
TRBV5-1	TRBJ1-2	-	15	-	CASSLGETFTGGYTF	TGCGCCAGCAGCTTGGGGGAGACTTTCACAGGGGGCTACACCTTC
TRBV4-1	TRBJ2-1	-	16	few	CASSQVGKSSYNEQFF	TGCGCCAGCAGCCAAGTCGGTAAAAGCTCCTACAATGAGCAGTTCTTC